Presented here are 14 T cell receptor beta chains from one specimen sequenced in a study of cytomegalovirus exposure and HLA in healthy donors. In the PCR, 60 Vbeta and 13 Jbeta primers were used. Assay: immunoSEQ multiplex PCR; the TCRdb copy retains only in-frame clones and omits some. The data show about 100,000 clones, with 60% to 75% seen just once and 7.5% to 9% held by the top ten. The source material was PBMCs. These receptors all stem from a man aged 30 to 45 in good health and CMV-seronegative.

The chain recombines TRBV19 with TRBJ2-1, with D possibly matching TRBD1 (6 bases). Germline V gene sequence: CDR1 LNHDA, CDR2 SQIVND (reference sequence). V lost 6 bases to trimming and J lost 5 bases, with 23 bases between them. The CDR3 loop spans 17 amino acids. In DNA form, the CDR3 reads TGTGCCAGTAGGAGCCTCCCGGACAGATCTAGTAACAATGAGCAGTTCTTC. It translates to CASRSLPDRSSNNEQFF.

This clone occurred many times. The rearrangement links TRBV5-6 to TRBJ2-7; 7 bases align to TRBD2. V lost 4 bases, J lost 2 bases, and 6 bases stayed unmatched. Germline CDR1 reads SGHDT; CDR2 reads YYEEEE. The CDR3 sequence is 14 residues long. CDR3 DNA sequence: TGTGCCAGCAGCCCCGGGGGGACCCCCTACGAGCAGTACTTC. This sequence encodes CASSPGGTPYEQYF. Drawing the rest from reference TRBV5-6 and TRBJ2-7, the complete variable domain is DAGVTQSPTHLIKTRGQQVTLRCSPKSGHDTVSWYQQALGQGPQFIFQYYEEEERQRGNFPDRFSGHQFPNYSSELNVNALLLGDSALYLCASSPGGTPYEQYFGPGTRLTVT.

The rearrangement links TRBV5-8 to TRBJ2-5, with 15 nucleotides matching TRBD2. The J call may be incorrect, as the DNA end agrees better with TRBJ2-7. This CDR3 has 15 residues. From germline, CDR1 is SGHTS and CDR2 YDEGEE. DNA of the CDR3: TGTGCCAGCAGCTTCGGACTAGCGGGAGGGAACGAGCAGTACTTC. It encodes CASSFGLAGGNEQYF.

For the CDR3, the DNA is TGCGCCAGCAGATCGGGACTAGAGAGGATGGCCACAGATACGCAGTATTTT. Protein sequence: CASRSGLERMATDTQYF. The V call is TRBV5-1, the J call TRBJ2-3; 8 nucleotides agree with TRBD2. Germline V gives CDR1 SGHRS, CDR2 YFSETQ. The CDR3 length is 17 residues. The V gene end was trimmed by 5 bases and the J gene end by 2 bases; junction bases not matched to a gene: 13.

This rearrangement joins TRBV5-1 to TRBJ2-1, with 9 bases that match TRBD2. There are 15 residues in the CDR3. Germline-derived CDR1 and CDR2 are SGHRS and YFSETQ. After removal of 2 bases from V and 5 bases from J, the junction contained 5 bases not matched to a gene. The CDR3 here is CASSFVAGGDNEQFF. For the CDR3, the DNA is TGCGCCAGCAGCTTTGTTGCGGGGGGGGACAATGAGCAGTTCTTC.

The chain recombines TRBV9 with TRBJ2-7, with TRBD2 as a possible D gene (5 bases). Trimming cost V 0 bases and J 3 bases, with 19 bases left between them. Germline-derived CDR1 and CDR2 are SGDLS and YYNGEE. The CDR3 is 17 residues long. The CDR3 spells CASSVGWAATKSYEQYF. For the CDR3, the DNA is TGTGCCAGCAGCGTAGGATGGGCAGCGACTAAAAGCTACGAGCAGTACTTC.

This clone was recorded a few times. This rearrangement joins TRBV10-2 to TRBJ1-4, with TRBD1 matching over 10 bases. Germline V gives CDR1 WSHSY, CDR2 SAAADI. V lost 2 bases and J lost 5; bases outside the gene matches: 5. The length of the CDR3 is 16 residues. CDR3: CASSEGGGQGNEKLFF. In DNA form, the CDR3 reads TGCGCCAGCAGTGAGGGTGGGGGACAGGGGAATGAAAAACTGTTTTTT.

This CDR3 is CASSSGGGSPGAITF. The CDR3 region has the DNA TGTGCCAGCAGCTCGGGAGGTGGCAGCCCGGGGGCGATCACCTTC. This chain links TRBV7-2 with TRBJ1-2; tentatively, D is TRBD1 (6 bases). Trimming took 4 bases from V and 13 from J, leaving 25 bases between them. CDR1 SGHTA and CDR2 FQGNSA come from the germline V gene. CDR3 length: 15 residues. Together with reference TRBV7-2 and TRBJ1-2, the CDR3 gives the full variable domain: GAGVSQSPSNKVTEKGKDVELRCDPISGHTALYWYRQSLGQGLEFLIYFQGNSAPDKSGLPSDRFSAERTGGSVSTLTIQRTQQEDSAVYLCASSSGGGSPGAITFGSGTRLTVV.

The V gene is TRBV4-1, the J gene TRBJ2-2; D is perhaps TRBD2 (7 bases). Trimming cost V 6 bases and J 5 bases, with 16 bases left between them. The CDR3 loop spans 15 amino acids. The V gene's germline CDR1 is MGHRA and CDR2 YSYEKL. The CDR3 DNA reads as TGCGCCAGCAGTCTGGGGGGGGCGGGTACCGGGGAGCTGTTTTTT. Its translation: CASSLGGAGTGELFF.

About this clone itself: Other nucleotide sequences in the sample specify the same CDR3. The chain couples TRBV9 to TRBJ2-7, with 10 bases lining up with TRBD1. CDR1 is SGDLS, CDR2 YYNGEE, per germline. The CDR3 runs 15 residues. V lost 0 bases, J lost 1 base, and 1 base stayed unmatched. This chain's CDR3 is CASSVGDRGSYEQYF. DNA for the CDR3: TGTGCCAGCAGCGTAGGGGACAGGGGTTCCTACGAGCAGTACTTC.

The V gene is TRBV7-3, the J gene TRBJ1-2, with 7 bases that match TRBD1. The V gene's germline CDR1 is SGHTA and CDR2 FQGTGA. CDR3 length equals 14 residues. Trimming took 3 bases from V and 9 from J; bases not matched to a gene: 10. CDR3 sequence (DNA): TGTGCCAGCAGCTTGAGGGGGCCGGCGGATAGCTACACCTTC. Residues: CASSLRGPADSYTF.

This clone occurred a few times. The chain employs TRBV7-2 and TRBJ1-1, with D maybe TRBD1 (5 bases). Trimming shortened V by 6 bases and J by 3 bases, and 14 bases separated the two germline ends. The CDR3 contains 14 residues. Germline CDR1 reads SGHTA; CDR2 reads FQGNSA. The CDR3: CASRTWGGYTEAFF. CDR3 nucleotides: TGTGCCAGCAGGACCTGGGGGGGGTACACTGAAGCTTTCTTT.

This clone was seen a few times. In DNA, the CDR3 is TGTGCCTGGAGTGATAGGGACAGGGCGAACACCGGGGAGCTGTTTTTT. Its translation: CAWSDRDRANTGELFF. This chain joins TRBV30 and TRBJ2-2; TRBD1 matches at 9 bases. Germline lookup yields CDR1 GTSNPN and CDR2 SVGIG (reference sequence). J was trimmed by 0 bases and V by 1 base; bases with no gene match: 3. CDR3 length equals 16 residues.

The rearrangement uses TRBV11-1 and TRBJ2-3; no definite D call. Germline-derived CDR1 and CDR2 are SGHAT and FQDESV (reference sequence). Deletions cut 6 bases from V and 6 bases from J, with 16 bases between. The CDR3 is 14 amino acids. CDR3 DNA sequence: TGTGCCAGCAGTCTCCCCCCTGGCATGGATACGCAGTATTTT. Residues: CASSLPPGMDTQYF.